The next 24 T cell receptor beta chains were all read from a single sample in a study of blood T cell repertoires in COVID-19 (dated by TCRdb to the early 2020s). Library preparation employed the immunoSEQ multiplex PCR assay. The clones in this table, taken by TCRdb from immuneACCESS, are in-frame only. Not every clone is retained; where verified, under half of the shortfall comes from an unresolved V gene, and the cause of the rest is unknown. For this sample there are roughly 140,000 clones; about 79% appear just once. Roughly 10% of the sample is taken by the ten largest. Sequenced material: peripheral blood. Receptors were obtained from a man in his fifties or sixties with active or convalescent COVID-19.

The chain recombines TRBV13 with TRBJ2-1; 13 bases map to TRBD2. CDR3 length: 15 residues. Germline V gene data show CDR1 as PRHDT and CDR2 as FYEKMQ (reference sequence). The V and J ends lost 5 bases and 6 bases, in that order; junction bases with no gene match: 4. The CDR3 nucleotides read TGTGCCAGCAGCCGAACTAGCGGGGGGGTCAATGAGCAGTTCTTC. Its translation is CASSRTSGGVNEQFF. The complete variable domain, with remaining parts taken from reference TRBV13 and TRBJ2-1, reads AAGVIQSPRHLIKEKRETATLKCYPIPRHDTVYWYQQGPGQDPQFLISFYEKMQSDKGSIPDRFSAQQFSDYHSELNMSSLELGDSALYFCASSRTSGGVNEQFFGPGTRLTVL.

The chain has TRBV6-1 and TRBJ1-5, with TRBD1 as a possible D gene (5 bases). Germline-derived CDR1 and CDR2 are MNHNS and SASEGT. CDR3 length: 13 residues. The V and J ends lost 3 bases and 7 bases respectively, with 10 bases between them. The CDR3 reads CASSDGGVQPQHF. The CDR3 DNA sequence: TGTGCCAGCAGTGATGGAGGGGTGCAGCCCCAGCATTTT.

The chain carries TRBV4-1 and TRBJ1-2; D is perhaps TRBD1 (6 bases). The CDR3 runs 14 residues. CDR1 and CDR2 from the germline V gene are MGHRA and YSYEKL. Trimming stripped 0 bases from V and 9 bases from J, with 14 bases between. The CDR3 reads CASSQEGQGRRYTF. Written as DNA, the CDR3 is TGCGCCAGCAGCCAAGAAGGGCAGGGGCGTCGCTACACCTTC.

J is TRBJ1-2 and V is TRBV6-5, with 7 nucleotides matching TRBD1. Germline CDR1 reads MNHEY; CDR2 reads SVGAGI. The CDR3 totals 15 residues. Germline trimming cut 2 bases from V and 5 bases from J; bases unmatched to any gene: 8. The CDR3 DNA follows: TGTGCCAGCAGTTACGCCCGACAGGGATGGTATGGCTACACCTTC. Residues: CASSYARQGWYGYTF.

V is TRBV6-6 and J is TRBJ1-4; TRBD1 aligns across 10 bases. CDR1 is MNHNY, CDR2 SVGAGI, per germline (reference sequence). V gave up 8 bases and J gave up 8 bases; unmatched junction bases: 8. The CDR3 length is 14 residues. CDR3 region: CASGRQGAKEKLFF. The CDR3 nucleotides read TGTGCCAGCGGGCGACAGGGGGCGAAGGAAAAACTGTTTTTT.

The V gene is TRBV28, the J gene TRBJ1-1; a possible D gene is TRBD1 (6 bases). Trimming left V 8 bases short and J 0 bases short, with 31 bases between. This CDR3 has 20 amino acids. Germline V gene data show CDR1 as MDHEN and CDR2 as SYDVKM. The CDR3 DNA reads TGTGCCAGCGGAACCAAGATCAGACAGACCAGGGGTTACATGAACACTGAAGCTTTCTTT. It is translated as CASGTKIRQTRGYMNTEAFF.

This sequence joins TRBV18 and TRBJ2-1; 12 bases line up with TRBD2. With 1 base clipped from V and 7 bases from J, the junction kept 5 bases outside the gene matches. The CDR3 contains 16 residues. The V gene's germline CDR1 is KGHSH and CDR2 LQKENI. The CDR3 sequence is CASSPQLAGGGNEQFF. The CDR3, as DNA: TGTGCCAGCTCACCACAACTAGCGGGAGGAGGGAATGAGCAGTTCTTC.

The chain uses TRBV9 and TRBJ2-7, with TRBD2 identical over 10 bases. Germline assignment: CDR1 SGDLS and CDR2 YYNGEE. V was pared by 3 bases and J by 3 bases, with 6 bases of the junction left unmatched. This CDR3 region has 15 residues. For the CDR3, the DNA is TGTGCCAGCAGCGATAGCGGGGGGCCCCTCTACGAGCAGTACTTC. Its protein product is CASSDSGGPLYEQYF.

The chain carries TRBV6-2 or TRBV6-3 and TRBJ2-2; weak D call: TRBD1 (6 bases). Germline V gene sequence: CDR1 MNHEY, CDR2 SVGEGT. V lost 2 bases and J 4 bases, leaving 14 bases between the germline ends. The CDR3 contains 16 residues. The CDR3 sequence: CASSYTTRDTTGELFF. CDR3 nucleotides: TGTGCCAGCAGTTACACGACCCGGGACACCACCGGGGAGCTGTTTTTT.

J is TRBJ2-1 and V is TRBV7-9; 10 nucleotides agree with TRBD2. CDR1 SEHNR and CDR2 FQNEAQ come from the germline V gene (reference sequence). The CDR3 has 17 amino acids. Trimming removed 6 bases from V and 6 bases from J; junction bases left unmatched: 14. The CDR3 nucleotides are TGTGCCAGCAGACTTCTAGCCCTAGCGGGAGCCTTCAATGAGCAGTTCTTC. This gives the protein CASRLLALAGAFNEQFF.

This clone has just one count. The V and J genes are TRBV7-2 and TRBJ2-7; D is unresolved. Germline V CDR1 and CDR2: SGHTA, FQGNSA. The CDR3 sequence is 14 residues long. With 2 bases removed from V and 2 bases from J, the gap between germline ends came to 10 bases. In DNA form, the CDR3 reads TGTGCCAGCAGCTTATCGATAGAAACCTACGAGCAGTACGTC. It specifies CASSLSIETYEQYV.

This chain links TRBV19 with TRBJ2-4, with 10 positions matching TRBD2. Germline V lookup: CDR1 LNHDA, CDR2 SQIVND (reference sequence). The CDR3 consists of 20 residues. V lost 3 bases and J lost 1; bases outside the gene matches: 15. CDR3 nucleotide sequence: TGTGCCAGTAGTATCTTTTTAGGACTAGCGGAAGGCGGGGCCAAAAACATTCAGTACTTC. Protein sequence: CASSIFLGLAEGGAKNIQYF.

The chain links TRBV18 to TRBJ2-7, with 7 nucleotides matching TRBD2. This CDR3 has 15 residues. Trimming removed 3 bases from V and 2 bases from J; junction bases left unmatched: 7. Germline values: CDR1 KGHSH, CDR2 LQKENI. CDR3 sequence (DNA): TGTGCCAGCTCACCCCCGAACAGCGGGGCCTACGAGCAGTACTTC. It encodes CASSPPNSGAYEQYF.

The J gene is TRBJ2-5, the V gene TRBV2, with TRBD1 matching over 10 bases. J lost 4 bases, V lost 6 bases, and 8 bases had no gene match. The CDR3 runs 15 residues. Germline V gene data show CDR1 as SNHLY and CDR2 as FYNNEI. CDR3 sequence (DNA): TGTGCCAGCAGGGGGGACAGGGGAGGAGTAGAGACCCAGTACTTC. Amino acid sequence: CASRGDRGGVETQYF.

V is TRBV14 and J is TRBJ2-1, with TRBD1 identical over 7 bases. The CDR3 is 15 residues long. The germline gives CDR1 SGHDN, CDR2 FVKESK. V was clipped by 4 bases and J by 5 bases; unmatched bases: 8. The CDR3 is CASSRTPGTDNEQFF. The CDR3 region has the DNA TGTGCCAGCAGCCGAACCCCCGGGACAGACAATGAGCAGTTCTTC. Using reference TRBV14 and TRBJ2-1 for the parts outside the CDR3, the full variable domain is EAGVTQFPSHSVIEKGQTVTLRCDPISGHDNLYWYRRVMGKEIKFLLHFVKESKQDESGMPNNRFLAERTGGTYSTLKVQPAELEDSGVYFCASSRTPGTDNEQFFGPGTRLTVL.

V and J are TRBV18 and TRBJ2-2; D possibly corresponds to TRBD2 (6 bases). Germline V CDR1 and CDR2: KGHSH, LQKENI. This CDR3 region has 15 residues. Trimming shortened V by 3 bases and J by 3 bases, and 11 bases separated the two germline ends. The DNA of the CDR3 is TGTGCCAGCTCACCGGGGACTCATTACACCGGGGAGCTGTTTTTT. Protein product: CASSPGTHYTGELFF.

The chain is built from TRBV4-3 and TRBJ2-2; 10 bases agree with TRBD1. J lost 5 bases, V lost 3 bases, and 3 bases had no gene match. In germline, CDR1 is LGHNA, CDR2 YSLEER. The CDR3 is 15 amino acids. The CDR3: CASSQGTGATGELFF. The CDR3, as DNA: TGCGCCAGCAGCCAGGGGACAGGGGCGACCGGGGAGCTGTTTTTT.

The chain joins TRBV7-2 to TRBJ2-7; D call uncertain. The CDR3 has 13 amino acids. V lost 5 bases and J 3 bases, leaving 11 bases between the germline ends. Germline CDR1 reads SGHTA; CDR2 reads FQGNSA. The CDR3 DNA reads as TGTGCCAGCAGCATAAACAGAGACTACGAGCAGTACTTC. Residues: CASSINRDYEQYF.

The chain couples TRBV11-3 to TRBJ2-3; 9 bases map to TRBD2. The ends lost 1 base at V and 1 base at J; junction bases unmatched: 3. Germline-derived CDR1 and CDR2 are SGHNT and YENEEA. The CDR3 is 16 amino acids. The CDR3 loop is CASSLVAGGGTDTQYF. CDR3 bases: TGTGCCAGCAGCTTAGTGGCGGGGGGGGGCACAGATACGCAGTATTTT.

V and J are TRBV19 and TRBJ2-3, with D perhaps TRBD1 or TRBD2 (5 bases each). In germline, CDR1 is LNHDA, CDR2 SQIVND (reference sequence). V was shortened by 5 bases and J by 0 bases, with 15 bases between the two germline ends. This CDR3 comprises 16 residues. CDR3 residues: CASSLGTGTSTDTQYF. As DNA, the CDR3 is TGTGCCAGTAGTCTAGGGACGGGAACTAGCACAGATACGCAGTATTTT.

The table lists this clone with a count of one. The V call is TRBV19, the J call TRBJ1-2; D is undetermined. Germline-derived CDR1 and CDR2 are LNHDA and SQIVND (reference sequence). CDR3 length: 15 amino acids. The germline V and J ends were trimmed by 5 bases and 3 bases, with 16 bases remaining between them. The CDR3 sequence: CASSDRGQADYGYTF. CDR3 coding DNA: TGTGCCAGTAGTGACCGCGGGCAGGCAGACTATGGCTACACCTTC. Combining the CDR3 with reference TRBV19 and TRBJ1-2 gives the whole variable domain DGGITQSPKYLFRKEGQNVTLSCEQNLNHDAMYWYRQDPGQGLRLIYYSQIVNDFQKGDIAEGYSVSREKKESFPLTVTSAQKNPTAFYLCASSDRGQADYGYTFGSGTRLTVV.

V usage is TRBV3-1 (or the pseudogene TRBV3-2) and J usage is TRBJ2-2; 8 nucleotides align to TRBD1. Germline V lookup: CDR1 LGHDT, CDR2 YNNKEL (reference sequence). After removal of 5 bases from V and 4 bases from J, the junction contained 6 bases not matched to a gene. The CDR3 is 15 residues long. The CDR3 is CASSRTGYRTGELFF. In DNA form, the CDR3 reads TGTGCCAGCAGCAGGACAGGGTATCGCACCGGGGAGCTGTTTTTT.

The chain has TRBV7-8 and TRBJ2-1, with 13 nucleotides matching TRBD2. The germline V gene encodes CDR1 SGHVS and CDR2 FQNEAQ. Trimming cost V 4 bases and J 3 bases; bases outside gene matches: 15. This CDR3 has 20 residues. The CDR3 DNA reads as TGTGCCAGCAGCTCGCACTCGGGACTAGCGGGAAATCAACTCTACAATGAGCAGTTCTTC. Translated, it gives CASSSHSGLAGNQLYNEQFF. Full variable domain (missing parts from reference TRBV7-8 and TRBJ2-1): GAGVSQSPRYKVAKRGQDVALRCDPISGHVSLFWYQQALGQGPEFLTYFQNEAQLDKSGLPSDRFFAERPEGSVSTLKIQRTQQEDSAVYLCASSSHSGLAGNQLYNEQFFGPGTRLTVL.

The CDR3 here is CASSLQWVGGGVLYEQYF. Here the CDR3 DNA reads TGTGCCAGCAGTCTCCAATGGGTGGGCGGGGGAGTCCTCTACGAGCAGTACTTC. The J gene is TRBJ2-7, the V gene TRBV27; 7 bases are shared with TRBD2. V trimming: 5 bases; J trimming: 3 bases; junction bases outside the gene matches: 19. The CDR3 runs 18 residues. Germline assignment: CDR1 MNHEY and CDR2 SMNVEV (reference sequence).